The clone carrying this T cell receptor (beta chain) was counted between two and nine times. TCRdb re-called the 5' RACE reads with MiXCR, one entry per CDR3 protein. Counted here are a few hundred thousand distinct CDR3 sequences, 20% to 25% occurring once; the ten biggest clones make up about 2.7%. The CDR3 loop spans 14 amino acids. The ends were cut back, 7 bases at V and 0 bases at J, with 14 bases in the middle. Germline V CDR1 and CDR2: SGHRS, YFSETQ. The sample comes from a study of identical twins. The data were also submitted as part of a second study, on T cells expressing NK-cell markers. That study adds: Sorted T-cell subsets CD3+CD56+NKG2C+, CD3+CD56+NKG2C- and CD3+CD56-NKG2C+ were TCR beta-sequenced. Of CD8+ T cells, 1.0-7.0% belonged to dominant NKG2C+ clonotypes in 5 to 7 donors. Several donors likewise had their CD3+CD56-NKG2C+ fraction led by these clonotypes.

The chain carries TRBV5-1 and TRBJ2-7; D perhaps matches TRBD1 (6 bases). The sequence derives from a woman aged 18-29 years in good health. Sequencing input: CD4+ T cells sorted from blood. CDR3 DNA: TGCGCCAGCTTGGACAGCCCAAACTCCTACGAGCAGTACTTC. Protein: CASLDSPNSYEQYF. The whole variable domain, filled in from reference TRBV5-1 and TRBJ2-7, reads KAGVTQTPRYLIKTRGQQVTLSCSPISGHRSVSWYQQTPGQGLQFLFEYFSETQRNKGNFPGRFSGRQFSNSRSEMNVSTLELGDSALYLCASLDSPNSYEQYFGPGTRLTVT.